Below, one TCR beta chain is given with its context. Generated by immunoSEQ multiplex PCR, the TCRdb table keeps only in-frame clones and is missing some. The sample contains about 150,000 clones, 65% to 90% of which appear only once. The source of the sample is a study of blood T cell repertoires in COVID-19. Germline V gene sequence: CDR1 LGHDT, CDR2 YNNKEL (reference sequence). This CDR3 region has 16 residues. J gave up 6 bases and V 3 bases, and 8 bases lay outside the gene matches. The J gene is TRBJ1-2, the V gene TRBV3-1 (or the pseudogene TRBV3-2); 12 nucleotides align to TRBD1. This TCR was sampled from a man between 65 and 85 years old with acute or convalescent COVID-19. The sequenced sample was peripheral blood. In DNA, the CDR3 is TGTGCCAGCAGCCACCGCCGGGGACAGGGGGCGAATGGCTACACCTTC. It yields the protein CASSHRRGQGANGYTF.